This T cell receptor beta chain was recovered during a study of shared clonotypes between healthy human individuals. General study results and limits: Expectations were that clonotype sharing among donors would be affected by sequencing depth.

With regard to this clone: As yet, its antigen is unknown.

Data came from immunoSEQ multiplex PCR; TCRdb stores just in-frame clones and leaves some out. The sample holds hundreds of thousands of clones, 90% to 96% seen once. Trimming shortened V by 5 bases and J by 3 bases, and 14 bases separated the two germline ends. Per the germline V gene, CDR1 is SGHVS and CDR2 is FQNEAQ. This CDR3 has 14 residues. Sequencing was performed on naive CD4+ T cells sorted from blood. Subset denoted: CD45RA+ positively selected. The TCR sequence derives from a woman aged 30 to 39 in good health. The chain joins TRBV7-8 to TRBJ2-7; D remains unclear. In nucleotides, the CDR3 is TGTGCCAGCAGCGTGGGATTAAAGCACTACGAGCAGTACTTC. Amino acid sequence: CASSVGLKHYEQYF. Full variable domain (missing parts from reference TRBV7-8 and TRBJ2-7): GAGVSQSPRYKVAKRGQDVALRCDPISGHVSLFWYQQALGQGPEFLTYFQNEAQLDKSGLPSDRFFAERPEGSVSTLKIQRTQQEDSAVYLCASSVGLKHYEQYFGPGTRLTVT.